One sample yielded the 13 T cell receptor beta chains listed below, sequenced in a study of T cells after yellow fever vaccination. TCRdb analysed the 5' RACE reads with MiXCR anew, one entry per CDR3 protein. This sample has around 30,000 distinct CDR3 sequences, with 5% to 6% found just once. Sequences were derived from CD8+ T cells sorted from PBMCs, sampled 10 days after the yellow fever booster vaccination. All receptors derive from a man aged 25-45 years who received the YFV17D yellow fever vaccine.

The table lists this clonotype with many counts. The rearrangement joins TRBV5-5 to TRBJ1-1; D gene uncertain. The CDR3 contains 14 residues. Trimming left V 3 bases short and J 1 base short, with 10 bases between. Germline V gives CDR1 SGHKS, CDR2 YYEKEE (reference sequence). In DNA form, the CDR3 reads TGTGCCAGCAGCTACCGGGGAGGGAACACTGAAGCTTTCTTT. The encoded protein is CASSYRGGNTEAFF.

This clonotype was found many times. The V and J genes are TRBV20-1 and TRBJ2-7; TRBD2 matches at 7 bases. The CDR3 runs to 14 residues. V lost 1 base and J lost 3; bases outside the gene matches: 6. The V gene's germline CDR1 is DFQATT and CDR2 SNEGSKA (reference sequence). CDR3 sequence reads: CSARGTRMGYEQYF. CDR3 DNA sequence: TGCAGTGCTAGAGGGACTAGGATGGGCTACGAGCAGTACTTC.

This clonotype was detected ten times or more. The rearrangement links TRBV5-1 to TRBJ1-1; the match to TRBD1 covers 9 bases. Trimming took 0 bases from V and 0 from J; bases not matched to a gene: 6. The CDR3 spans 17 residues. Germline-derived CDR1 and CDR2 are SGHRS and YFSETQ. The CDR3 DNA reads TGCGCCAGCAGCTTGGGTCCCGGGACAGGGATGAACACTGAAGCTTTCTTT. It codes for CASSLGPGTGMNTEAFF.

This clonotype was recorded many times. The V call is TRBV12-3 or TRBV12-4, the J call TRBJ2-7; TRBD1 matches at 7 bases. The CDR3 has 14 amino acids. V shed 7 bases and J 3 bases; nucleotides not matched to a gene: 9. The CDR3 here is CASTTRGQDYEQYF. CDR3 DNA: TGTGCCAGCACCACCCGAGGACAGGACTACGAGCAGTACTTC.

The gene calls are TRBV6-1 and TRBJ2-1; perhaps TRBD1 as D (6 bases). CDR1 is MNHNS and CDR2 is SASEGT in the germline V gene. The CDR3 has 16 residues. The V gene lost 6 bases and the J gene lost 8 bases, with 23 bases spanning the gap. DNA for the CDR3: TGTGCCAGCAGCACACCAGCCCTCCAGGGGTACGATGAGCAGTTCTTC. Protein: CASSTPALQGYDEQFF.

This clonotype was recorded many times. The rearrangement links TRBV14 to TRBJ2-1; 9 nucleotides match TRBD2. Germline V gene sequence: CDR1 SGHDN, CDR2 FVKESK. CDR3 length equals 15 residues. The V segment lost 7 bases and the J segment 5 bases; nucleotides outside the gene matches: 9. CDR3 bases: TGTGCCAGCACCCCCTTAGCGGGAGTCGACAATGAGCAGTTCTTC. Its translation is CASTPLAGVDNEQFF.

This clonotype was seen at least ten times. CDR3 DNA: TGCAGCGTTGAAAGGGGGACGGGTAATGAGCAGTTCTTC. This translates into CSVERGTGNEQFF. The genes are TRBV29-1 and TRBJ2-1, with D tentatively TRBD1 (6 bases). V was clipped by 2 bases and J by 7 bases, with 12 bases between them. This CDR3 comprises 13 residues. The V gene's germline CDR1 is SQVTM and CDR2 ANQGSEA.

This clonotype was recorded many times. V and J are TRBV7-8 and TRBJ2-2, with D possibly matching TRBD2 (5 bases). Germline CDR1 and CDR2: SGHVS and FQNEAQ. The V gene lost 2 bases and the J gene lost 1 base, with 5 bases spanning the gap. The CDR3 runs 14 residues. In DNA form, the CDR3 reads TGTGCCAGCAGCTTAAGCGGGAACACCGGGGAGCTGTTTTTT. This codes for CASSLSGNTGELFF. Variable domain in full (rest from reference TRBV7-8 and TRBJ2-2): GAGVSQSPRYKVAKRGQDVALRCDPISGHVSLFWYQQALGQGPEFLTYFQNEAQLDKSGLPSDRFFAERPEGSVSTLKIQRTQQEDSAVYLCASSLSGNTGELFFGEGSRLTVL.

At least ten counts were recorded for this clonotype. This chain uses TRBV19 with TRBJ1-1, with no clear D. CDR1 LNHDA and CDR2 SQIVND come from the germline V gene (reference sequence). The CDR3 loop spans 10 amino acids. V shed 8 bases and J shed 3 bases, with 4 bases lying between them. CDR3 DNA: TGTGCCAGTCGGGACACTGAAGCTTTCTTT. Translating gives CASRDTEAFF.

This clonotype was counted ten times or more. The chain carries TRBV3-1 and TRBJ2-7; 10 nucleotides line up with TRBD2. The trim removed 4 bases at V and 2 bases at J, leaving 8 bases unmatched. The CDR3 sequence is 16 residues long. In germline, CDR1 is LGHDT, CDR2 YNNKEL (reference sequence). CDR3 DNA sequence: TGTGCCAGCAGCCGCCTACCGGGACTAGCGACCTACGAGCAGTACTTC. Residues: CASSRLPGLATYEQYF.

This clonotype was detected many times. The chain links TRBV28 to TRBJ2-7, with 7 nucleotides matching TRBD1. The CDR3 covers 14 residues. V gave up 7 bases and J gave up 2 bases; unmatched junction bases: 8. CDR1 and CDR2 (germline): MDHEN, SYDVKM. DNA of the CDR3: TGTGCCAGCACCTCGCCGGACAGGACCTACGAGCAGTACTTC. Its protein is CASTSPDRTYEQYF.

This clonotype has a count of ten or more. V gene TRBV7-2 combines with J gene TRBJ2-1, with 12 bases fitting TRBD2. The germline gives CDR1 SGHTA, CDR2 FQGNSA. CDR3 length equals 16 residues. V gave up 5 bases and J gave up 2 bases; unmatched junction bases: 4. The CDR3 nucleotides read TGTGCCAGCAGCCAACTAGCGGGAGGAACCTACAATGAGCAGTTCTTC. Translated: CASSQLAGGTYNEQFF.

This clonotype was detected ten times or more. The chain links TRBV13 to TRBJ1-1; possible D gene TRBD1, 6 bases. Germline V gene lookup returns CDR1 PRHDT and CDR2 FYEKMQ (reference sequence). The CDR3 has 14 amino acids. V dropped 3 bases and J dropped 1 base, with 9 bases sitting between them. The DNA of the CDR3 is TGTGCCAGCAGCTTGGACAGCCCGAACACTGAAGCTTTCTTT. Translated: CASSLDSPNTEAFF.